Presented here are 28 T cell receptor beta chains from one specimen sequenced in a study of cytomegalovirus exposure and HLA in healthy donors. Both 60 Vbeta primers and 13 Jbeta primers went into the PCR. Produced via immunoSEQ multiplex PCR; TCRdb's table is partial and in-frame only. The sample contains approximately 100,000 clones, 65% to 75% of which appear only once. Sequencing input: PBMCs. The receptor set was obtained from a woman in her late teens or twenties in good health and CMV-seropositive.

The genes are TRBV6-5 and TRBJ2-3, with D perhaps matching TRBD1 (5 bases). The V gene lost 0 bases and the J gene lost 4 bases, with 8 bases spanning the gap. CDR3 length equals 14 residues. Germline V gene lookup returns CDR1 MNHEY and CDR2 SVGAGI. CDR3 DNA: TGTGCCAGCAGTTACTCCAGGGTTCCAGATACGCAGTATTTT. Encoded protein: CASSYSRVPDTQYF.

The chain employs TRBV19 and TRBJ1-2; D not resolved. Trimming removed 1 base from V and 8 bases from J, with 8 bases in between. In germline, CDR1 is LNHDA, CDR2 SQIVND (reference sequence). The CDR3 contains 12 residues. The CDR3 spells CASSIGGVGYTF. DNA of the CDR3: TGTGCCAGTAGTATAGGGGGAGTCGGCTACACCTTC.

V is TRBV7-6 and J is TRBJ1-1; D is unresolved. V lost 4 bases to trimming and J lost 4 bases, with 16 bases between them. The CDR3 extends over 15 amino acids. Germline V gives CDR1 SGHVS, CDR2 FNYEAQ. The CDR3 region is CASSSAERYGTEAFF. The CDR3 DNA reads as TGTGCCAGCAGCTCCGCAGAGAGGTATGGCACTGAAGCTTTCTTT.

This clone was seen a single time. CDR3 region: CASSLGGPPGLAPYEQYF. For the CDR3, the DNA is TGTGCCAGCAGTTTGGGCGGTCCTCCGGGACTAGCCCCCTACGAGCAGTACTTC. The chain couples TRBV28 to TRBJ2-7, with TRBD2 matching 9 bases. V dropped 3 bases and J dropped 2; count of bases not matched to a gene: 14. Germline V gene data show CDR1 as MDHEN and CDR2 as SYDVKM. The CDR3 is made up of 18 amino acids.

The V call is TRBV5-1, the J call TRBJ1-2, with 9 bases fitting TRBD1. CDR1 and CDR2 from the germline V gene are SGHRS and YFSETQ. The CDR3 sequence is 14 residues long. Trimming took 1 base from V and 3 from J; bases not matched to a gene: 1. In nucleotides, the CDR3 is TGCGCCAGCAGCTTGAGACAGGGGGACTATGGCTACACCTTC. Translated, it gives CASSLRQGDYGYTF.

The rearrangement joins TRBV7-2 to TRBJ2-7; TRBD2 aligns across 13 bases. The CDR3 covers 16 residues. V lost 4 bases and J lost 2; bases outside the gene matches: 5. Looked up from germline, CDR1 is SGHTA and CDR2 is FQGNSA. This CDR3 is CASSYLLAGGPYEQYF. The CDR3, as DNA: TGTGCCAGCAGCTACCTACTAGCGGGAGGGCCCTACGAGCAGTACTTC.

The chain uses TRBV9 and TRBJ2-3; D not certain. The CDR3 loop spans 11 amino acids. Germline CDR1 and CDR2: SGDLS and YYNGEE. V shed 4 bases and J shed 2 bases, with 2 bases lying between them. The CDR3 DNA follows: TGTGCCAGCAGCTACACAGATACGCAGTATTTT. As protein: CASSYTDTQYF.

The chain carries TRBV11-3 and TRBJ2-2; D gene unclear. CDR1 SGHNT and CDR2 YENEEA come from the germline V gene. With 5 bases removed from V and 9 bases from J, the gap between germline ends came to 13 bases. This CDR3 spans 13 amino acids. The CDR3 DNA sequence: TGTGCCAGCAGCGCGGAACCGGGTCGGGAGCTGTTTTTT. Its protein product is CASSAEPGRELFF.

The V call is TRBV18, the J call TRBJ2-7, with 10 bases that match TRBD1. Germline V lookup: CDR1 KGHSH, CDR2 LQKENI. The CDR3 extends over 14 amino acids. Trimming took 3 bases from V and 7 from J; bases not matched to a gene: 6. CDR3 sequence reads: CASSPGTGEREQYF. The CDR3 nucleotides are TGTGCCAGCTCACCCGGGACAGGGGAGAGGGAGCAGTACTTC.

This clone was seen once. V gene TRBV29-1 combines with J gene TRBJ1-2; 7 bases are a match to TRBD1. The CDR3 consists of 16 residues. V gave up 3 bases and J gave up 8 bases; unmatched junction bases: 18. Germline V CDR1 and CDR2: SQVTM, ANQGSEA. The CDR3 loop is CSVDLLHRGLGEGYTF. The CDR3, as DNA: TGCAGCGTTGACCTACTGCACAGGGGATTAGGGGAAGGCTACACCTTC.

The chain employs TRBV27 and TRBJ1-1, with TRBD1 identical over 8 bases. Germline V gives CDR1 MNHEY, CDR2 SMNVEV (reference sequence). The length of the CDR3 is 13 residues. Trimming took 6 bases from V and 5 from J; bases not matched to a gene: 5. This chain's CDR3 is CASRQQGGTEAFF. DNA for the CDR3: TGTGCCAGCAGGCAACAGGGGGGTACTGAAGCTTTCTTT.

The chain employs TRBV6-1 and TRBJ1-2; D not resolved. In germline, CDR1 is MNHNS, CDR2 SASEGT. V lost 1 base to trimming and J lost 0 bases, with 6 bases between them. CDR3 length: 14 amino acids. This CDR3 is CASSEGQANYGYTF. The CDR3 DNA reads as TGTGCCAGCAGTGAAGGGCAGGCTAACTATGGCTACACCTTC.

This chain links TRBV7-9 with TRBJ1-1, with D possibly being TRBD1 (5 bases). The V end lost 4 bases, the J end lost 1 base, and 13 bases lay between the germline ends. CDR1 is SEHNR and CDR2 is FQNEAQ in the germline V gene (reference sequence). This CDR3 spans 15 amino acids. CDR3 residues: CASSSLMGGNTEAFF. CDR3 bases: TGTGCCAGCAGCTCATTAATGGGGGGGAACACTGAAGCTTTCTTT. The full variable domain, with the rest looked up from reference TRBV7-9 and TRBJ1-1, is DTGVSQNPRHKITKRGQNVTFRCDPISEHNRLYWYRQTLGQGPEFLTYFQNEAQLEKSRLLSDRFSAERPKGSFSTLEIQRTEQGDSAMYLCASSSLMGGNTEAFFGQGTRLTVV.

This clone was seen just once. The rearrangement links TRBV19 to TRBJ2-1; 9 nucleotides line up with TRBD2. This CDR3 comprises 17 residues. CDR1 and CDR2 from the germline V gene are LNHDA and SQIVND (reference sequence). V was clipped by 5 bases and J by 7 bases; unmatched bases: 15. The CDR3, as DNA: TGTGCCAGTAGTGCCTTCGGGGGCGGGAGGGCCGATAATGAGCAGTTCTTC. Translated: CASSAFGGGRADNEQFF.

This chain uses TRBV18 with TRBJ1-1; a weak D match, TRBD1 (5 bases). Trimming shortened V by 4 bases and J by 5 bases, and 17 bases separated the two germline ends. The CDR3 contains 15 residues. The germline V gene encodes CDR1 KGHSH and CDR2 LQKENI. The CDR3 reads CASSLGSSGGTEAFF. The CDR3 DNA follows: TGTGCCAGCTCACTCGGGTCGTCTGGGGGGACTGAAGCTTTCTTT.

The V gene is TRBV4-2, the J gene TRBJ1-1, with D perhaps matching TRBD1 (5 bases). The CDR3 has 15 residues. Germline V lookup: CDR1 LGHNA, CDR2 YNFKEQ. Trimming cost V 6 bases and J 6 bases, with 20 bases left between them. CDR3 in amino acids: CASRSPGAWGAEAFF. The DNA for the CDR3 is TGTGCCAGCAGAAGCCCTGGGGCCTGGGGGGCTGAAGCTTTCTTT.

The V call is TRBV10-3, the J call TRBJ1-1, with 9 bases lining up with TRBD1. Per germline, CDR1 ENHRY and CDR2 SYGVKD. There are 14 residues in the CDR3. With V trimmed by 7 bases and J by 3 bases, 6 bases remained unmatched. The CDR3 loop is CAITPGQGHTEAFF. In nucleotides, the CDR3 is TGTGCCATCACCCCGGGACAGGGCCACACTGAAGCTTTCTTT.

The CDR3 loop is CASSLVLQETQYF. In DNA, the CDR3 is TGTGCCAGCAGCTTAGTCCTACAAGAGACCCAGTACTTC. This sequence joins TRBV7-2 and TRBJ2-5; D is ambiguous. There are 13 residues in the CDR3. The germline V and J ends were trimmed by 1 base and 2 bases, with 5 bases remaining between them. The germline gives CDR1 SGHTA, CDR2 FQGNSA.

In nucleotides, the CDR3 is TGTGCCACCAGCAGAGGACTACTCCGGGACAGGGGGACTGAAGCTTTCTTT. This translates into CATSRGLLRDRGTEAFF. V is TRBV15 and J is TRBJ1-1; 11 positions match TRBD1. J gave up 5 bases and V 1 base, and 9 bases lay outside the gene matches. CDR3 length: 17 residues. CDR1 is LNHNV, CDR2 YYDKDF, per germline (reference sequence).

The chain is built from TRBV6-4 and TRBJ2-3; 9 bases match TRBD2. The CDR3 sequence is 15 residues long. The junction had 5 bases not matched to a gene; V was cut back by 2 bases and J by 5 bases. The germline V gene encodes CDR1 MRHNA and CDR2 SNTAGT. The DNA of the CDR3 is TGTGCCAGCAGTGACGGCGGGGGGGACGTAGATACGCAGTATTTT. This gives the protein CASSDGGGDVDTQYF.

This clone has only a few counts. CDR3 nucleotides: TGCGCCAGCAGCGTGGGACAGCCCTACGAGCAGTACTTC. As protein: CASSVGQPYEQYF. The rearrangement links TRBV5-1 to TRBJ2-7, with 7 bases that match TRBD1. V trimming: 4 bases; J trimming: 2 bases; junction bases outside the gene matches: 3. Germline V gives CDR1 SGHRS, CDR2 YFSETQ. The CDR3 runs to 13 residues.

The CDR3 region is CATSRDSIEYEQYF. The CDR3 DNA reads TGTGCCACCAGCAGAGATTCGATCGAGTACGAGCAGTACTTC. The chain couples TRBV15 to TRBJ2-7; D is unclear. This CDR3 is 14 amino acids long. The germline gives CDR1 LNHNV, CDR2 YYDKDF (reference sequence). V was cut by 0 bases and J by 4 bases, with 10 bases left in between.

This rearrangement joins TRBV30 to TRBJ2-7, with D perhaps TRBD1 (6 bases). The CDR3 has 14 residues. Per germline, CDR1 GTSNPN and CDR2 SVGIG (reference sequence). V shed 0 bases and J shed 2 bases, with 11 bases lying between them. CDR3 residues: CAWSVQGWPYEQYF. CDR3 in DNA: TGTGCCTGGAGTGTACAGGGCTGGCCCTACGAGCAGTACTTC. The whole variable domain, filled in from reference TRBV30 and TRBJ2-7, reads SQTIHQWPATLVQPVGSPLSLECTVEGTSNPNLYWYRQAAGRGLQLLFYSVGIGQISSEVPQNLSASRPQDRQFILSSKKLLLSDSGFYLCAWSVQGWPYEQYFGPGTRLTVT.

The chain combines TRBV27 with TRBJ1-2; 8 bases map to TRBD1. Trimming at V came to 2 bases and at J to 8 bases, leaving 4 bases not matched to a gene. Germline CDR1 reads MNHEY; CDR2 reads SMNVEV (reference sequence). This CDR3 has 13 amino acids. CDR3 DNA: TGTGCCAGCAGTTTACAGGGGGCGGGAGGCTACACCTTC. Protein sequence: CASSLQGAGGYTF.

This clone occurred a few times. The chain joins TRBV4-1 to TRBJ2-2; 11 bases are a match to TRBD2. This CDR3 region has 16 residues. Trimming at V came to 4 bases and at J to 4 bases, leaving 5 bases not matched to a gene. From germline, CDR1 is MGHRA and CDR2 YSYEKL. CDR3 loop: CASSPTSGSVTGELFF. CDR3 in DNA: TGCGCCAGCAGCCCTACTAGCGGGAGTGTCACCGGGGAGCTGTTTTTT.

The chain is built from TRBV27 and TRBJ2-7; TRBD1 agrees at 8 bases. Trimming took 3 bases from V and 0 from J; bases not matched to a gene: 7. The CDR3 extends over 16 amino acids. The V gene's germline CDR1 is MNHEY and CDR2 SMNVEV (reference sequence). The CDR3 DNA sequence: TGTGCCAGCAGTTTTTCCAGGGGGCGCATCTCCTACGAGCAGTACTTC. It translates to CASSFSRGRISYEQYF.

This clone was detected only once. The chain joins TRBV7-9 to TRBJ1-2; the match to TRBD1 covers 11 bases. The CDR3 is 15 residues long. Looked up from germline, CDR1 is SEHNR and CDR2 is FQNEAQ (reference sequence). Losses at the gene ends were 4 bases for V and 3 bases for J; bases not matched to a gene: 4. The CDR3 DNA is TGTGCCAGCAGCTCGGGACAGGGGGTGGACTATGGCTACACCTTC. Translating gives CASSSGQGVDYGYTF.

This clone has just a few counts. The chain carries TRBV7-9 and TRBJ1-1; a weak D match, TRBD1 (5 bases). Looked up from germline, CDR1 is SEHNR and CDR2 is FQNEAQ (reference sequence). Trimming took 5 bases from V and 5 from J, leaving 12 bases between them. The CDR3 spans 13 residues. In DNA, the CDR3 is TGTGCCAGCAGCCCTCGGAGGGGAACTGAAGCTTTCTTT. It is translated as CASSPRRGTEAFF. Complete variable domain (other parts from reference TRBV7-9 and TRBJ1-1): DTGVSQNPRHKITKRGQNVTFRCDPISEHNRLYWYRQTLGQGPEFLTYFQNEAQLEKSRLLSDRFSAERPKGSFSTLEIQRTEQGDSAMYLCASSPRRGTEAFFGQGTRLTVV.